These 28 T cell receptor beta chains came from one sample sequenced in a study of blood T cell repertoires in COVID-19. The repertoire was sequenced with immunoSEQ multiplex PCR; TCRdb's copy has only in-frame clones and lacks some. In the table there are some 170,000 clones, more than 75% of which are singletons. The specimen sequenced was peripheral blood. The receptor set was obtained from a woman in her 50s with active or convalescent COVID-19.

V and J are TRBV7-9 and TRBJ2-1; 8 positions agree with TRBD2. The V and J ends lost 1 base and 4 bases, in that order; junction bases with no gene match: 3. Germline CDR1 reads SEHNR; CDR2 reads FQNEAQ (reference sequence). This CDR3 region has 15 residues. The CDR3 bases are TGTGCCAGCAGCTTAGGCGGCGGGGGGTACAATGAGCAGTTCTTC. It encodes CASSLGGGGYNEQFF.

The rearrangement links TRBV10-1 to TRBJ1-1, with 9 positions matching TRBD1. J lost 5 bases, V lost 4 bases, and 5 bases had no gene match. The germline gives CDR1 WNHNN, CDR2 SYGVQD (reference sequence). The CDR3 contains 14 residues. This CDR3 reads CASSGRQGGTEAFF. CDR3 in DNA: TGCGCCAGCAGTGGGAGACAGGGGGGGACTGAAGCTTTCTTT.

The rearrangement joins TRBV18 to TRBJ2-5, with D possibly matching TRBD1 (5 bases). Trimming removed 2 bases at V and 5 bases at J, with 9 bases between. There are 13 residues in the CDR3. Looked up from germline, CDR1 is KGHSH and CDR2 is LQKENI. CDR3 residues: CASSPNSGETQYF. CDR3 sequence (DNA): TGTGCCAGCTCACCAAACTCAGGGGAGACCCAGTACTTC.

This clone was found many times. The chain recombines TRBV6-2 or TRBV6-3 with TRBJ1-6; TRBD1 matches at 10 bases. Germline lookup yields CDR1 MNHEY and CDR2 SVGEGT. Germline trimming cut 6 bases from V and 6 bases from J; bases unmatched to any gene: 11. CDR3 length equals 17 residues. The CDR3 sequence is CASSSAGTGVTNSPLHF. Here the CDR3 DNA reads TGTGCCAGCAGCTCTGCCGGGACAGGGGTAACTAATTCACCCCTCCACTTT.

The chain combines TRBV29-1 with TRBJ2-3; 10 bases fit TRBD2. The trim removed 2 bases at V and 4 bases at J, leaving 15 bases unmatched. The CDR3 extends over 18 amino acids. Germline V gene lookup returns CDR1 SQVTM and CDR2 ANQGSEA. The CDR3 reads CSVERLAGDRRDADTQYF. In nucleotides, the CDR3 is TGCAGCGTTGAAAGGCTAGCGGGAGATAGAAGGGACGCAGATACGCAGTATTTT.

This clone was counted a few times. The genes are TRBV11-2 and TRBJ2-7; a possible D gene is TRBD1 (6 bases). Germline lookup yields CDR1 SGHAT and CDR2 FQNNGV. Trimming left V 1 base short and J 3 bases short, with 10 bases between. The CDR3 is made up of 14 amino acids. The CDR3 region has the DNA TGTGCCAGCAGCTTAGTGGACAGCCTCTACGAGCAGTACTTC. This encodes CASSLVDSLYEQYF.

This clone has just a few counts. The chain is built from TRBV6-5 and TRBJ2-2; possibly TRBD1 for D (5 bases). Germline V lookup: CDR1 MNHEY, CDR2 SVGAGI. The V and J ends lost 7 bases and 6 bases respectively, with 12 bases between them. This CDR3 has 13 amino acids. CDR3 amino acids: CASTRTFSGELFF. The CDR3 DNA sequence: TGTGCCAGCACCCGGACATTCTCCGGGGAGCTGTTTTTT.

The V and J genes are TRBV2 and TRBJ2-1; TRBD1 aligns across 8 bases. The V and J ends lost 10 bases and 2 bases, in that order; junction bases with no gene match: 10. The CDR3 has 15 residues. Per germline, CDR1 SNHLY and CDR2 FYNNEI. CDR3 in amino acids: CATHPGTGAYNEQFF. Written as DNA, the CDR3 is TGTGCCACTCACCCGGGGACAGGAGCCTACAATGAGCAGTTCTTC.

CDR3 bases: TGTGCCAGCAGTCCCTCTGGTGGGCCCTACAATGAGCAGTTCTTC. Amino acid sequence: CASSPSGGPYNEQFF. The chain has TRBV28 and TRBJ2-1; D is ambiguous. This CDR3 region has 15 residues. The ends were cut back, 5 bases at V and 2 bases at J, with 13 bases in the middle. CDR1 and CDR2 (germline): MDHEN, SYDVKM. The full variable domain, in which reference TRBV28 and TRBJ2-1 provide the parts outside the CDR3, is DVKVTQSSRYLVKRTGEKVFLECVQDMDHENMFWYRQDPGLGLRLIYFSYDVKMKEKGDIPEGYSVSREKKERFSLILESASTNQTSMYLCASSPSGGPYNEQFFGPGTRLTVL.

In this sample, this clone turned up once. This rearrangement joins TRBV4-1 to TRBJ1-2; D is uncertain. The V end was cut by 0 bases, the J end by 4 bases, with 15 bases between. The CDR3 is 16 residues long. Germline V gene data show CDR1 as MGHRA and CDR2 as YSYEKL. CDR3 DNA sequence: TGCGCCAGCAGCCAAGAGCGGGCAGGCACATCCTATGGCTACACCTTC. It is translated as CASSQERAGTSYGYTF.

The CDR3, as DNA: TGTGCCAGTAGTGTGGGACAGCACAATCAGCCCCAGCATTTT. Its translation is CASSVGQHNQPQHF. This chain uses TRBV19 with TRBJ1-5; 7 bases fit TRBD1. This CDR3 contains 14 residues. Germline CDR1 reads LNHDA; CDR2 reads SQIVND (reference sequence). Trimming took 5 bases from V and 3 from J; bases not matched to a gene: 4.

The V gene is TRBV28, the J gene TRBJ2-3; 10 bases align to TRBD1. From germline, CDR1 is MDHEN and CDR2 SYDVKM. After removal of 3 bases from V and 7 bases from J, the junction contained 4 bases not matched to a gene. The CDR3 contains 14 residues. CDR3 loop: CASSFRQGANTQYF. DNA for the CDR3: TGTGCCAGCAGTTTTAGACAGGGGGCGAATACGCAGTATTTT.

This sequence joins TRBV3-1 (or the pseudogene TRBV3-2) and TRBJ2-6; 7 bases line up with TRBD2. The germline gives CDR1 LGHDT, CDR2 YNNKEL (reference sequence). This CDR3 has 17 amino acids. With V trimmed by 5 bases and J by 0 bases, 7 bases remained unmatched. This chain's CDR3 is CASSTGLINSGANVLTF. CDR3 DNA sequence: TGTGCCAGCAGCACGGGACTAATAAACTCTGGGGCCAACGTCCTGACTTTC.

The chain combines TRBV9 with TRBJ2-3; 8 bases fit TRBD2. The junction had 3 bases not matched to a gene; V was cut back by 3 bases and J by 0 bases. Per germline, CDR1 SGDLS and CDR2 YYNGEE. The length of the CDR3 is 15 residues. CDR3 amino acids: CASSGLALSTDTQYF. CDR3 sequence (DNA): TGTGCCAGCAGCGGACTAGCGTTAAGCACAGATACGCAGTATTTT. The full variable domain, in which reference TRBV9 and TRBJ2-3 provide the parts outside the CDR3, is DSGVTQTPKHLITATGQRVTLRCSPRSGDLSVYWYQQSLDQGLQFLIQYYNGEERAKGNILERFSAQQFPDLHSELNLSSLELGDSALYFCASSGLALSTDTQYFGPGTRLTVL.

This clone appeared once. The rearrangement uses TRBV6-1 and TRBJ1-3; maybe TRBD1 (5 bases). This CDR3 contains 16 residues. Per the germline V gene, CDR1 is MNHNS and CDR2 is SASEGT. Trimming left V 1 base short and J 0 bases short, with 10 bases between. Here the CDR3 DNA reads TGTGCCAGCAGTGAAGGACGCGGGGCCTCTGGAAACACCATATATTTT. It codes for CASSEGRGASGNTIYF.

The chain links TRBV9 to TRBJ2-3, with TRBD2 identical over 9 bases. CDR3 length: 15 residues. V was clipped by 2 bases and J by 6 bases; unmatched bases: 7. Germline V gene sequence: CDR1 SGDLS, CDR2 YYNGEE. The CDR3 sequence: CASSVGGGAADTQYF. DNA for the CDR3: TGTGCCAGCAGCGTCGGCGGGGGGGCCGCTGATACGCAGTATTTT.

The chain couples TRBV30 to TRBJ2-2; 7 positions agree with TRBD2. With 0 bases clipped from V and 4 bases from J, the junction kept 2 bases outside the gene matches. CDR1 is GTSNPN, CDR2 SVGIG, per germline (reference sequence). This CDR3 has 14 residues. In DNA form, the CDR3 reads TGTGCCTGGAGTGTAGGCGGGGGCACCGGGGAGCTGTTTTTT. It translates to CAWSVGGGTGELFF.

This chain connects TRBV4-3 to TRBJ2-5, with TRBD2 identical over 7 bases. CDR3 size: 16 residues. CDR1 and CDR2 (germline): LGHNA, YSLEER. The ends lost 4 bases at V and 3 bases at J; junction bases unmatched: 11. CDR3 residues: CASSPYFSGLEETQYF. The CDR3 DNA reads as TGCGCCAGCAGCCCTTACTTTAGCGGGTTAGAAGAGACCCAGTACTTC.

The chain employs TRBV6-5 and TRBJ1-3; D is uncertain. V was trimmed by 5 bases and J by 0 bases, leaving 11 bases between them. The length of the CDR3 is 15 residues. Germline V gene data show CDR1 as MNHEY and CDR2 as SVGAGI. DNA of the CDR3: TGTGCCAGCAGTAGCAGGCCGAGCTCTGGAAACACCATATATTTT. Translated: CASSSRPSSGNTIYF.

V and J are TRBV19 and TRBJ2-7; possible D gene TRBD2, 6 bases. Germline V gives CDR1 LNHDA, CDR2 SQIVND (reference sequence). The CDR3 has 15 residues. The V end lost 3 bases, the J end lost 3 bases, and 15 bases lay between the germline ends. The CDR3 DNA reads TGTGCCAGTAGTATCGGCTTGGGCGGGAACTACGAGCAGTACTTC. Residues: CASSIGLGGNYEQYF.

The genes are TRBV6-5 and TRBJ2-5, with D perhaps TRBD2 (6 bases). The CDR3 length is 14 residues. CDR1 is MNHEY, CDR2 SVGAGI, per germline. The ends were cut back, 2 bases at V and 5 bases at J, with 12 bases in the middle. CDR3 protein: CASSYTPRGETQYF. The CDR3 DNA reads TGTGCCAGCAGTTACACCCCCCGGGGGGAGACCCAGTACTTC.

This rearrangement joins TRBV29-1 to TRBJ1-1; tentative D call: TRBD1 (5 bases). The germline CDR1 and CDR2 sequences are SQVTM and ANQGSEA. The CDR3 length is 14 residues. The V end lost 1 base, the J end lost 1 base, and 10 bases lay between the germline ends. In DNA form, the CDR3 reads TGCAGCGTTGAAGTTGGGGGGGGGAACACTGAAGCTTTCTTT. Its protein is CSVEVGGGNTEAFF. Combining the CDR3 with reference TRBV29-1 and TRBJ1-1 gives the whole variable domain SAVISQKPSRDICQRGTSLTIQCQVDSQVTMMFWYRQQPGQSLTLIATANQGSEATYESGFVIDKFPISRPNLTFSTLTVSNMSPEDSSIYLCSVEVGGGNTEAFFGQGTRLTVV.

This sequence joins TRBV5-1 and TRBJ1-5; the D is unclear. V dropped 4 bases and J dropped 1 base, with 12 bases sitting between them. This CDR3 spans 15 amino acids. Germline V gene sequence: CDR1 SGHRS, CDR2 YFSETQ. CDR3 sequence reads: CASSPEGMSNQPQHF. The CDR3 DNA follows: TGCGCCAGCAGCCCAGAGGGAATGAGCAATCAGCCCCAGCATTTT. Full variable domain (outside the CDR3, taken from reference TRBV5-1 and TRBJ1-5): KAGVTQTPRYLIKTRGQQVTLSCSPISGHRSVSWYQQTPGQGLQFLFEYFSETQRNKGNFPGRFSGRQFSNSRSEMNVSTLELGDSALYLCASSPEGMSNQPQHFGDGTRLSIL.

The genes are TRBV6-2 or TRBV6-3 and TRBJ2-7, with unresolved D. The V gene's germline CDR1 is MNHEY and CDR2 SVGEGT. This CDR3 has 13 amino acids. V was cut by 6 bases and J by 2 bases, with 11 bases left in between. CDR3 in amino acids: CASSLDLPYEQYF. DNA of the CDR3: TGTGCCAGCAGCTTAGATCTCCCCTACGAGCAGTACTTC.

The chain recombines TRBV21-1 with TRBJ2-3; the table's D gene call, TRBD1, was not cross checked with the DNA. TRBV21-1 is deemed a pseudogene. This CDR3 has 16 amino acids. The CDR3 DNA sequence: TGTGCCAGCAGCAAGGGACATTTAGGTAGCACAGATACGCAGTATTTT. Protein: CASSKGHLGSTDTQYF.

The rearrangement uses TRBV28 and TRBJ2-3, with 8 bases identical to TRBD2. The V gene's germline CDR1 is MDHEN and CDR2 SYDVKM. V was clipped by 6 bases and J by 4 bases; unmatched bases: 12. This CDR3 has 16 residues. The CDR3 coding sequence is TGTGCCAGCAGCTACACTAGCGGTTCAGGGGCAGATACGCAGTATTTT. The encoded protein is CASSYTSGSGADTQYF.

The J gene is TRBJ1-5, the V gene TRBV7-2; D is unresolved. CDR1 and CDR2 from the germline V gene are SGHTA and FQGNSA. V lost 3 bases and J lost 0, with 9 bases in between. CDR3 length: 15 residues. CDR3 sequence: CASSLSRDSNQPQHF. CDR3 bases: TGTGCCAGCAGCTTGTCACGGGATAGCAATCAGCCCCAGCATTTT.

The chain couples TRBV7-2 to TRBJ1-5; D not certain. There are 14 residues in the CDR3. V lost 1 base, J lost 3 bases, and 7 bases lay in between. The germline V gene encodes CDR1 SGHTA and CDR2 FQGNSA. This CDR3 is CASSLEQLNQPQHF. Here the CDR3 DNA reads TGTGCCAGCAGCTTAGAACAGCTCAATCAGCCCCAGCATTTT.